This T cell receptor (beta chain) was observed in a study of T cells after yellow fever vaccination (dated by TCRdb to the late 2010s). Concerning the study at large: The SMART-Seq v4 Ultra Low Input RNA kit was used to prepare libraries from fractions with low cell numbers. To track T-cell clones before and after primary and booster YFV17D yellow fever vaccination, bulk TCR alpha and beta repertoires were sequenced longitudinally. Two healthy male donors, one aged 18 to 30 and one aged 30 to 40 years, were included in the cohort. Bulk PBMC replicates and cell subsets were isolated from blood drawn at multiple timepoints before and after both primary and secondary immunization. What the authors observed across the whole study: Most clones expanded after primary vaccination (about 95% of CD4 and about 85% of CD8) were re-detected after the booster, suggesting that broad memory maintenance occurred. A small fraction of clonotypes showed up in both the CD4 and CD8 compartments, probably as a result of convergent recombination. Compared with the primary T-cell response, the secondary T-cell response was faster but weaker, reaching its peak on day 5 rather than on day 15. Computational filtering was required because FACS-sorted repertoires could contain abundant contaminating clonotypes from the bulk population. The study included only a couple of donors, which limits how far the findings can be generalized.

Measured from the cysteine to the phenylalanine, the CDR3 is 16 residues long. Solely the CDR3 DNA is kept, with 48 bases framed from the first base. Germline trimming amounts to 4 bases on V and 1 base on J, with 7 as the count of junction bases outside the gene matches. CDR1 is given as SGHRS and CDR2 as YFSETQ, both from the germline V gene. Sequencing relied on an Illumina NovaSeq 6000. Synthesis of TCR cDNA relied on 5'RACE template switching, a step that introduced a universal primer site along with unique molecular identifiers. Priming of cDNA synthesis was performed from both the TCR alpha and TCR beta constant segments. Libraries were amplified in two PCR steps, with sample barcodes and sequencing adapters added in the second step. Sequencing of the libraries was done on either Illumina HiSeq 2500 (2x100 bp) or NovaSeq (2x150 bp). In the source study's methods: Demultiplexing of reads and collapsing into UMI consensus sequences were performed with MIGEC, and V(D)J alignment was carried out with MiXCR. Vaccine-responding clonotypes were defined with edgeR using replicate PBMC samples, requiring FDR below 0.01 and a log2 fold change above 5 up to day 15. Each bulk clonotype was labeled CD4 or CD8 based on which sequenced repertoire, CD4 or CD8, contained the clonotype at higher abundance. In-frame beta chains were kept once TCRdb had trimmed the public reads at Q25 with fastp and called clones with MiXCR. One record per CDR3 amino acid sequence lists the most common genes and DNA. Clone size and V and J calls follow TCRdb, not the original study. The sample data list some 420,000 distinct CDR3 sequences, and 18% of these were observed just once. Roughly a sixth of the sample is in the top ten clones.

Comment on this clonotype: Its antigen remains undetermined. No base-level quality is on record; no much larger clone is a single base apart.

In the paper's terms, the treatment or condition label means: live attenuated yellow fever vaccine strain. At each blood-draw timepoint, two biological replicates of bulk PBMCs were collected. A standard Ficoll-Paque protocol was used to isolate PBMCs from peripheral blood. TriZol was used to extract RNA from bulk PBMCs, from CD4 and CD8 fractions, and from dextramer-positive and dextramer-negative fractions. The receptor was isolated from a man aged 18 to 30 who received the YFV17D yellow fever vaccine. This sample comprised PBMCs, obtained before the yellow fever booster vaccination. The V gene is TRBV5-1 and the J gene is TRBJ2-2; TRBD2 matches 7 bases in the middle. The bases read TGCGCCAGCAGCATTCCTTCGGGGGGGAACACCGGGGAGCTGTTTTTT. It translates to CASSIPSGGNTGELFF.